Sequencing of this TCR beta chain was carried out in a study of tumor and adjacent non-tumor tissue in lung cancer. As for the study in general: On average, productive TCRbeta reads reached about 4.17 million per sample.

The template was RNA from unsorted bulk tissue. This non-tumor lung sample came from over 3 cm beyond the tumor edge. Germline V CDR1 and CDR2: MNHNS, SASEGT. The length of the CDR3 is 15 residues. V dropped 5 bases and J dropped 7; count of bases not matched to a gene: 10. This clonotype occurred once. The library came from three nested PCR rounds adapted from ARM-PCR protocols. TCRdb reprocessed the multiplex PCR reads via MiXCR and lists one record per CDR3 protein. This table holds tens of thousands of distinct CDR3 sequences, roughly two thirds found once. The material sequenced was distant non-tumor lung tissue. The chain is built from TRBV6-1 and TRBJ2-1; 8 bases match TRBD1. This receptor was identified in a woman in her 70s with non-small cell lung cancer. As DNA, the CDR3 is TGTGCCAGCAGTCCCCAGACAGGGGACCGTAATGAGCAGTTCTTC. It yields the protein CASSPQTGDRNEQFF.